This TCR beta chain was identified in a study of blood T cell repertoires in COVID-19. Trimming shortened V by 4 bases and J by 9 bases, and 10 bases separated the two germline ends. The CDR3 sequence is 11 residues long. The germline V gene has CDR1 DFQATT and CDR2 SNEGSKA (reference sequence). Source study methods: Reference gene primer amplification in the assay estimated nucleated cell counts. Data came from immunoSEQ multiplex PCR; TCRdb stores just in-frame clones and leaves some out. For V, J and clone size, that table is used; D and trimming come from the DNA. The table includes 95,000 to 150,000 clones, 86% detected once.

The source material was peripheral blood. The TCR sequence derives from a man aged 35 to 55 with acute or convalescent COVID-19. The chain uses TRBV20-1 and TRBJ2-1; D remains unclear. CDR3 protein: CSAIFAAEQFF. The CDR3 nucleotides read TGCAGTGCTATCTTTGCGGCTGAGCAGTTCTTC.